The TCR beta chain under discussion was sequenced for a study of T cell responses to AZD1222 COVID-19 vaccine. Study-wide results and caveats: Baseline testing showed seropositivity in only six AZD1222 recipients. Repertoires were collected only later (after the peak T cell response had occurred). Clonal diversity was possibly underestimated, and the donors were mostly white British, with more females.

Worth noting for this clone: What it binds is unknown.

Trimming removed 5 bases from V and 2 bases from J; junction bases left unmatched: 2. Germline values: CDR1 SNHLY, CDR2 FYNNEI. The CDR3 consists of 15 residues. Produced via immunoSEQ multiplex PCR; TCRdb's table is partial and in-frame only. The table includes 120,000 or so clones, 94% detected once. The study pooled second doses at about 4 or about 12 weeks. V and J are TRBV2 and TRBJ2-1; 11 nucleotides align to TRBD2. This sequence originates from an adult who received the AZD1222 COVID-19 vaccine. This specimen consisted of peripheral blood, obtained 28 days after the second AZD1222 dose. This CDR3 reads CASSPLAGAYNEQFF. The CDR3 region has the DNA TGTGCCAGCAGTCCACTAGCGGGGGCCTACAATGAGCAGTTCTTC.